This entry describes one T cell receptor (beta chain). The antigen remains undetermined. Naive-designated CD8 cells lacked CD45RO, were positively enriched for CCR7, and omitted terminally differentiated effector memory CD45RA+ cells. With 2 bases clipped from V and 3 bases from J, the junction kept 6 bases outside the gene matches. CDR1 is SGHVS and CDR2 is FQNEAQ in the germline V gene. CDR3 size: 15 residues. The source of the sample is a study of shared clonotypes between healthy human individuals. Study results and limitations: The study found lower generation probabilities in non-shared clonotypes than in those shared by all four donors. The study drew on few donors, limiting represented genetic and exposure-history diversity. Donor clonotype sharing was expected to depend on sequencing depth.

Authors' analysis steps: Junction-only sequences without quality scores came from ImmunoSEQ, so filtering differed. Using immunoSEQ multiplex PCR, the repertoire was profiled, and TCRdb retains in-frame clones only, with some absent. For V, J and clone size, that table is used; D and trimming come from the DNA. The sample includes around 2.1 million clones, just over 90% of them seen just once. The source material was naive CD8+ T cells from PBMCs. The clonotype comes from a man younger than 30 in good health. Some clones in this sample may be carry-over from other donors' samples. The rearrangement links TRBV7-8 to TRBJ2-7, with 8 bases matching TRBD2. The CDR3 region is CASSLLLADGYEQYF. The CDR3 DNA sequence: TGTGCCAGCAGCTTACTACTAGCGGACGGCTACGAGCAGTACTTC. Supplemented by reference TRBV7-8 and TRBJ2-7, the full variable domain reads GAGVSQSPRYKVAKRGQDVALRCDPISGHVSLFWYQQALGQGPEFLTYFQNEAQLDKSGLPSDRFFAERPEGSVSTLKIQRTQQEDSAVYLCASSLLLADGYEQYFGPGTRLTVT.